This T cell receptor beta chain emerged from a study of cytotoxic CD8 clonotypes in ibrutinib-treated CLL. Study information: Timing of response sample collection was a median roughly twelve months after treatment start, with a range of 6 to 36.

Sequencing was performed with immunoSEQ multiplex PCR; in TCRdb, only in-frame clones are kept and a portion is missing. The sample shows about 140,000 clones, about 76% of them seen only once. The CDR3 is 14 residues long. The germline gives CDR1 SQVTM, CDR2 ANQGSEA. The V end was cut by 1 base, the J end by 5 bases, with 13 bases between. The sequencing used PBMCs, collected after 24 months of ibrutinib treatment. This chain links TRBV29-1 with TRBJ2-3, with a weak D call TRBD2 (7 bases). The origin of this receptor is a human donor with chronic lymphocytic leukemia. For the CDR3, the DNA is TGCAGCGTTGAAGGCGGGGGCGCGGTAGATACGCAGTATTTT. Protein product: CSVEGGGAVDTQYF.